A selection of T cell receptor beta chains follows, all from one sample in a study of cytomegalovirus exposure and HLA in healthy donors. Libraries were prepared by immunoSEQ multiplex PCR; TCRdb keeps only in-frame clonotypes and omits some of them. The sample contains about 77,000 clones, 75% to 80% of which appear only once. The sample consisted of PBMCs. These receptor sequences come from a man aged 40-49 years in good health and CMV-seronegative. CDR3s leave out the opening cysteine and the closing phenylalanine or tryptophan. Size is omitted from some rows. Given values are once, few, many or a class for expanded clones.

16 TRBV10-3 once AISGRLAGGPGTGELF
13 TRBV7-2 - ASTWGAAMNTEAF
10 TRBV29-1 - SVEGQVDEQY
9 TRBV2 - ASKESYEQY
12 TRBV7-2 - ASSLGPSNQPQH
11 TRBV9 - ASSRTGNYGYT
10 TRBV19 - ASKGRRETQY
10 TRBV2 - ASSGRRETQY
17 TRBV11-2 - ASSPTIWTSGGAYNEQF
15 TRBV11-3 - ASSLGGSSGGQETQY
12 TRBV9 few ASSVATGGGGYP
13 TRBV9 - ASSPHGGSSYEQY
13 TRBV9 - ASSVVAENTGELF
13 TRBV2 - ASSGRDREADTQY
13 TRBV2 - ASSGQGLSNTEAF
13 TRBV4-2 - ASSPTSGGTDTQY
12 TRBV4-1 - ASSGTGTNEKLF
14 TRBV5-1 - ASSLAGLAEQETQY
14 TRBV4-1 - ARSQDPGGSYNEQF
14 TRBV7-9 - ASSTYRRHSGNTIY
14 TRBV7-9 - ASSLGPTGITGELF
13 TRBV6-5 - ASKSQGASTGELF
12 TRBV9 - ASSVEQGADTQY
12 TRBV6-6 - ASSYGRDFGGYT
12 TRBV2 - ASTPRGTNEKLF
12 TRBV6-1 - ASSMGQINQPQH
11 TRBV2 - ASSGEAQETQY
15 TRBV6-1 - ASSEWRAGASTDTQY
10 TRBV2 - ASSRTAYGYT
12 TRBV15 - ATSRAGQVETQY
13 TRBV6-5 - ASSSSGGSQETQY
14 TRBV5-6 - ASSASESGGNQPQH
11 TRBV18 - ASSPSKEGGYT
15 TRBV10-3 - AISPTAPEGPRETQY
15 TRBV7-7 - ASSLGGQGPNTGELF
13 TRBV7-9 - ASSTPGQGVTGYT
12 TRBV18 - ASSPGLTTYEQY
11 TRBV4-1 - ASSHPTGYEQY
11 TRBV6-6 - ASSQTGGSGYT
14 TRBV7-3 - ASSPTSGGGSHEQF
15 TRBV19 - ASSSQSTAGGDEKLF
15 TRBV6-4 - ASSDWTSPQAAGELF
14 TRBV9 once ASSVAQGQPNYGYP
13 TRBV4-2 - ASSHGQGPYNEQF
14 TRBV5-6 - ASSFRGRGNTGELF
13 TRBV9 - ASSSGGQGGEKLF
13 TRBV5-1 - ASSPRQVYTDTQY
12 TRBV29-1 - SVDPPGGAGEQY
12 TRBV28 - ASSRQGAIDGYT
14 TRBV5-4 - ASSFAGGTYNSPLH
10 TRBV30 - AWSGQGCGYT
12 TRBV6-1 - ASRPGQGTYEQY
15 TRBV7-2 - ASSLARVSSYNSPLH
11 TRBV11-3 - ASSPPGGDEQF